A single sample is the source of the 31 T cell receptor beta chains below, sequenced in a study of blood T cell repertoires in COVID-19. The repertoire was sequenced with immunoSEQ multiplex PCR; TCRdb's copy has only in-frame clones and lacks some. The sample consists of 180,000 or so clones, more than 70% of them appearing once. Sequences were obtained from PBMCs or T cells enriched from blood (not recorded which). Receptors originate from a woman in her twenties or thirties who had recovered from COVID-19.

The chain carries TRBV30 and TRBJ1-5, with a tentative D call TRBD1 (6 bases). Germline loops: CDR1 GTSNPN, CDR2 SVGIG (reference sequence). The CDR3 is made up of 16 amino acids. The ends were cut back, 4 bases at V and 0 bases at J, with 16 bases in the middle. CDR3 sequence: CAWTGSGQHSNQPQHF. The CDR3 DNA reads TGTGCCTGGACAGGCTCGGGACAACATAGCAATCAGCCCCAGCATTTT.

CDR3 bases: TGTGCCAGCAGCTTAGACTGGGGGCGAGCTTTCTTT. Translation: CASSLDWGRAFF. The rearrangement uses TRBV7-9 and TRBJ1-1, with D possibly matching TRBD1 (6 bases). Germline lookup yields CDR1 SEHNR and CDR2 FQNEAQ (reference sequence). Trimming pared 1 base from V and 10 bases from J, leaving 10 bases between. The CDR3 loop spans 12 amino acids.

The V and J genes are TRBV5-1 and TRBJ2-1, with TRBD2 matching over 7 bases. Trimming took 2 bases from V and 3 from J; bases not matched to a gene: 14. Germline V gene data show CDR1 as SGHRS and CDR2 as YFSETQ. The CDR3 loop spans 18 amino acids. CDR3 DNA: TGCGCCAGCAGCTTCCCCCCCGGGGGAGCGGGAAACTACAATGAGCAGTTCTTC. Its translation is CASSFPPGGAGNYNEQFF.

The CDR3 region has the DNA TGTGCCACCAGCAGAGATGGGACTAGGGGGGGCAATGAGCAGTTCTTC. It is translated as CATSRDGTRGGNEQFF. The gene calls are TRBV15 and TRBJ2-1; 8 positions match TRBD2. The CDR3 is made up of 16 amino acids. Germline assignment: CDR1 LNHNV and CDR2 YYDKDF (reference sequence). V trimming: 0 bases; J trimming: 6 bases; junction bases outside the gene matches: 7.

The rearrangement links TRBV18 to TRBJ2-7; TRBD1 matches 9 bases. The CDR3 runs to 15 residues. V shed 0 bases, J shed 3 bases, and the junction held 3 bases outside the gene matches. The germline V gene encodes CDR1 KGHSH and CDR2 LQKENI. CDR3 sequence reads: CASSPPDRGVYEQYF. The CDR3 coding sequence is TGTGCCAGCTCACCACCCGACAGGGGGGTCTACGAGCAGTACTTC.

V usage is TRBV2 and J usage is TRBJ2-2; TRBD1 might be the D (5 bases). The CDR3 is 19 amino acids. Deletions cut 1 base from V and 4 bases from J, with 22 bases between. Germline V gives CDR1 SNHLY, CDR2 FYNNEI. CDR3 nucleotide sequence: TGTGCCAGCAGTGAAGAAACGGAGAACATTAGGGGCTTCACCGGGGAGCTGTTTTTT. This sequence encodes CASSEETENIRGFTGELFF. Full variable domain (rest looked up from reference TRBV2 and TRBJ2-2): EPEVTQTPSHQVTQMGQEVILRCVPISNHLYFYWYRQILGQKVEFLVSFYNNEISEKSEIFDDQFSVERPDGSNFTLKIRSTKLEDSAMYFCASSEETENIRGFTGELFFGEGSRLTVL.

CDR3 DNA sequence: TGTGCCAGCAGCCTTCGGACACGAGGGGGTACGCAGTATTTT. Amino acid sequence: CASSLRTRGGTQYF. The chain carries TRBV5-6 and TRBJ2-3; weak D call: TRBD1 (6 bases). The CDR3 spans 14 residues. The germline V gene has CDR1 SGHDT and CDR2 YYEEEE. With 4 bases removed from V and 8 bases from J, the gap between germline ends came to 17 bases.

This rearrangement joins TRBV6-5 to TRBJ2-1; D call uncertain. V dropped 2 bases and J dropped 6 bases, with 8 bases sitting between them. CDR3 length: 13 residues. Looked up from germline, CDR1 is MNHEY and CDR2 is SVGAGI. In DNA, the CDR3 is TGTGCCAGCAGTTACCATAGACTCAATGAGCAGTTCTTC. It specifies CASSYHRLNEQFF.

This clone was counted a few times. The chain uses TRBV7-2 and TRBJ1-1; 8 bases align to TRBD1. Germline V gene sequence: CDR1 SGHTA, CDR2 FQGNSA. With V trimmed by 5 bases and J by 5 bases, 4 bases remained unmatched. CDR3 length: 13 residues. CDR3 in amino acids: CASSEQGVTEAFF. The CDR3 nucleotides read TGTGCCAGCAGCGAACAGGGGGTGACTGAAGCTTTCTTT.

The chain uses TRBV19 and TRBJ1-1; D is uncertain. V was cut by 5 bases and J by 0 bases, with 13 bases left in between. Germline CDR1 LNHDA, CDR2 SQIVND (reference sequence). The CDR3 extends over 15 amino acids. CDR3 in amino acids: CASSGLSTLNTEAFF. CDR3 nucleotide sequence: TGTGCCAGTAGTGGACTATCCACGTTGAACACTGAAGCTTTCTTT.

The rearrangement joins TRBV5-4 to TRBJ1-2, with D perhaps matching TRBD1 (5 bases). Trimming shortened V by 3 bases and J by 4 bases, and 13 bases separated the two germline ends. The CDR3 contains 14 residues. Germline values: CDR1 SGHNT, CDR2 YYREEE (reference sequence). The CDR3 nucleotides are TGTGCCAGCAGCTCGCAGGGAAATTTCTATGGCTACACCTTC. It is translated as CASSSQGNFYGYTF. The whole variable domain, filled in from reference TRBV5-4 and TRBJ1-2, reads ETGVTQSPTHLIKTRGQQVTLRCSSQSGHNTVSWYQQALGQGPQFIFQYYREEENGRGNFPPRFSGLQFPNYSSELNVNALELDDSALYLCASSSQGNFYGYTFGSGTRLTVV.

The table lists this clone with a count of one. This chain links TRBV3-1 (or the pseudogene TRBV3-2) with TRBJ2-3, with TRBD2 identical over 10 bases. The CDR3 contains 15 residues. Trimming at V came to 3 bases and at J to 9 bases, leaving 9 bases not matched to a gene. CDR1 is LGHDT, CDR2 YNNKEL, per germline (reference sequence). The CDR3 region has the DNA TGTGCCAGCAGCCATATAGCGGGAGGCGCCGAAACGCAGTATTTT. Its protein is CASSHIAGGAETQYF.

The genes are TRBV27 and TRBJ2-7; no clear D gene. V was shortened by 6 bases and J by 2 bases, with 11 bases between the two germline ends. The CDR3 length is 13 residues. Germline V gene data show CDR1 as MNHEY and CDR2 as SMNVEV (reference sequence). In DNA, the CDR3 is TGTGCCAGCAGACCCCTAGGCCCCTACGAGCAGTACTTC. It specifies CASRPLGPYEQYF.

V is TRBV3-1 (or the pseudogene TRBV3-2) and J is TRBJ2-2, with 12 bases lining up with TRBD2. CDR1 is LGHDT, CDR2 YNNKEL, per germline (reference sequence). The ends lost 4 bases at V and 5 bases at J; junction bases unmatched: 11. The CDR3 consists of 18 residues. The CDR3 bases are TGTGCCAGCAGCCCATACCACGGACTAGCGGGACGGACCGGGGAGCTGTTTTTT. Translation: CASSPYHGLAGRTGELFF.

The J gene is TRBJ1-1, the V gene TRBV5-1, with D uncertain. The germline gives CDR1 SGHRS, CDR2 YFSETQ. V gave up 0 bases and J gave up 6 bases, with 12 bases separating them. The CDR3 sequence is 14 residues long. CDR3 region: CASSLGVSTAEAFF. The DNA of the CDR3 is TGCGCCAGCAGCTTGGGGGTCTCAACAGCTGAAGCTTTCTTT.

A remark on this clone: One end of the junction fails to match germline, which may point to a read error. V gene TRBV24-1 combines with J gene TRBJ2-1, with TRBD2 as a possible D gene (5 bases). This CDR3 comprises 13 residues. In germline, CDR1 is KGHDR, CDR2 SFDVKD. CDR3 sequence reads: CATSAGGGSQQVF. CDR3 bases: TGTGCCACCAGTGCAGGCGGAGGTAGTCAGCAGGTCTTC.

This chain links TRBV19 with TRBJ2-7, with D possibly matching TRBD1 (5 bases). The CDR3 loop spans 14 amino acids. V lost 5 bases and J lost 2, with 13 bases in between. CDR1 and CDR2 from the germline V gene are LNHDA and SQIVND (reference sequence). The CDR3 sequence is CASSPSQGPYEQYF. Written as DNA, the CDR3 is TGTGCCAGTAGTCCCAGCCAGGGTCCCTACGAGCAGTACTTC. The full variable domain, rest sourced from reference TRBV19 and TRBJ2-7, is DGGITQSPKYLFRKEGQNVTLSCEQNLNHDAMYWYRQDPGQGLRLIYYSQIVNDFQKGDIAEGYSVSREKKESFPLTVTSAQKNPTAFYLCASSPSQGPYEQYFGPGTRLTVT.

This rearrangement joins TRBV25-1 to TRBJ1-2; D may be TRBD1 (5 bases). The CDR3 sequence is 12 residues long. V was cut by 6 bases and J by 2 bases, with 7 bases left in between. Germline V gene lookup returns CDR1 MGHDK and CDR2 SYGVNS. CDR3 protein: CASRGQNYGYTF. DNA of the CDR3: TGTGCCAGCAGGGGGCAGAACTATGGCTACACCTTC.

This chain uses TRBV27 with TRBJ2-7; 8 bases are a match to TRBD2. V lost 2 bases, J lost 3 bases, and 6 bases stayed unmatched. CDR1 and CDR2 from the germline V gene are MNHEY and SMNVEV (reference sequence). The CDR3 has 15 residues. CDR3: CASSLASGSFYEQYF. CDR3 DNA sequence: TGTGCCAGCAGTTTAGCCAGCGGGAGTTTCTACGAGCAGTACTTC.

This clone has just a few counts. V is TRBV28 and J is TRBJ1-5; D is perhaps TRBD1 (5 bases). This CDR3 comprises 12 residues. V was pared by 6 bases and J by 7 bases, with 10 bases between. CDR1 and CDR2 (germline): MDHEN, SYDVKM. The CDR3 reads CASRQTAQPQHF. CDR3 sequence (DNA): TGTGCCAGCAGACAGACAGCACAGCCCCAGCATTTT.

The V and J genes are TRBV4-1 and TRBJ2-7, with TRBD1 identical over 8 bases. Trimming took 0 bases from V and 2 from J; bases not matched to a gene: 0. The CDR3 consists of 14 residues. Germline assignment: CDR1 MGHRA and CDR2 YSYEKL. CDR3 sequence reads: CASSQETGAYEQYF. In nucleotides, the CDR3 is TGCGCCAGCAGCCAAGAGACAGGGGCCTACGAGCAGTACTTC.

This clone was recorded a few times. The rearrangement links TRBV7-9 to TRBJ2-3, with 13 nucleotides matching TRBD2. This CDR3 is 15 amino acids long. From germline, CDR1 is SEHNR and CDR2 FQNEAQ (reference sequence). Losses at the gene ends were 5 bases for V and 4 bases for J; bases not matched to a gene: 3. CDR3 coding DNA: TGTGCCAGCAGCCGGACTAGCGGGAGCGCAGATACGCAGTATTTT. Amino acid sequence: CASSRTSGSADTQYF.

The chain has TRBV4-1 and TRBJ2-7; 11 positions match TRBD2. This CDR3 spans 14 amino acids. In germline, CDR1 is MGHRA, CDR2 YSYEKL. V lost 3 bases to trimming and J lost 6 bases; unmatched junction nucleotides: 4. The CDR3 bases are TGCGCCAGCAGCCACCCCGGGACTAGCGGCGAGCAGTACTTC. This encodes CASSHPGTSGEQYF.

The table lists this clone with a few counts. This chain joins TRBV4-1 and TRBJ2-2, with TRBD2 matching 9 bases. In germline, CDR1 is MGHRA, CDR2 YSYEKL. V lost 1 base, J lost 4 bases, and 13 bases stayed unmatched. The CDR3 loop spans 19 amino acids. CDR3 DNA: TGCGCCAGCAGCCAAGTCCAACTAGCGGGCCCGACGGGCACCGGGGAGCTGTTTTTT. As protein: CASSQVQLAGPTGTGELFF.

The rearrangement uses TRBV27 and TRBJ1-2, with TRBD1 matching 8 bases. The CDR3 runs 14 residues. J gave up 4 bases and V 6 bases, and 7 bases lay outside the gene matches. The V gene's germline CDR1 is MNHEY and CDR2 SMNVEV (reference sequence). The CDR3 region has the DNA TGTGCCAGCAGAACACAGGGGGGTGGCTATGGCTACACCTTC. Translation: CASRTQGGGYGYTF.

This clone was seen only a few times. The chain is built from TRBV12-3 or TRBV12-4 and TRBJ2-7; D not certain. V was clipped by 3 bases and J by 4 bases, with 7 bases between them. CDR3 length: 12 residues. The CDR3 DNA is TGTGCCAGCAGTTTTAACGGTTACGAGCAGTACTTC. This translates into CASSFNGYEQYF.

The chain couples TRBV10-3 to TRBJ2-6, with TRBD1 matching over 9 bases. Germline CDR1 is ENHRY and CDR2 is SYGVKD. The CDR3 length is 17 residues. Germline trimming cut 5 bases from V and 1 base from J; bases unmatched to any gene: 6. CDR3 sequence (DNA): TGTGCCATCAGTCCGGGACAGGGTTCGTCTGGGGCCAACGTCCTGACTTTC. Protein: CAISPGQGSSGANVLTF.

The V gene is TRBV6-2 or TRBV6-3, the J gene TRBJ2-1; no reliable D call. The ends were cut back, 2 bases at V and 4 bases at J, with 24 bases in the middle. Germline-derived CDR1 and CDR2 are MNHEY and SVGEGT. There are 19 residues in the CDR3. The CDR3 sequence is CASSYHQYQTGPTYNEQFF. As DNA, the CDR3 is TGTGCCAGCAGTTACCATCAATATCAGACGGGTCCTACTTACAATGAGCAGTTCTTC.

This clone was counted between two and nine times. The V call is TRBV5-1, the J call TRBJ2-7; the match to TRBD2 covers 9 bases. V shed 0 bases and J 6 bases; nucleotides not matched to a gene: 10. Germline CDR1 is SGHRS and CDR2 is YFSETQ. The CDR3 is 16 amino acids. The CDR3 sequence is CASSLGRGGRASEQYF. The CDR3, as DNA: TGCGCCAGCAGCTTGGGAAGAGGCGGGAGGGCAAGCGAGCAGTACTTC.

The chain has TRBV30 and TRBJ1-5; D not certain. The germline gives CDR1 GTSNPN, CDR2 SVGIG (reference sequence). CDR3 length: 14 residues. The V and J ends lost 4 bases and 6 bases respectively, with 16 bases between them. The CDR3: CAWTARLDSQPQHF. The CDR3 nucleotides are TGTGCCTGGACCGCTCGCTTGGACTCTCAGCCCCAGCATTTT.

V and J are TRBV10-3 and TRBJ2-7, with 16 bases lining up with TRBD2. This CDR3 is built from 16 residues. Germline loops: CDR1 ENHRY, CDR2 SYGVKD. V shed 3 bases and J 6 bases; nucleotides not matched to a gene: 5. The CDR3 region is CAISEGTSGRASEQYF. The CDR3 nucleotides are TGTGCCATCAGTGAAGGGACTAGCGGGAGGGCCTCCGAGCAGTACTTC.